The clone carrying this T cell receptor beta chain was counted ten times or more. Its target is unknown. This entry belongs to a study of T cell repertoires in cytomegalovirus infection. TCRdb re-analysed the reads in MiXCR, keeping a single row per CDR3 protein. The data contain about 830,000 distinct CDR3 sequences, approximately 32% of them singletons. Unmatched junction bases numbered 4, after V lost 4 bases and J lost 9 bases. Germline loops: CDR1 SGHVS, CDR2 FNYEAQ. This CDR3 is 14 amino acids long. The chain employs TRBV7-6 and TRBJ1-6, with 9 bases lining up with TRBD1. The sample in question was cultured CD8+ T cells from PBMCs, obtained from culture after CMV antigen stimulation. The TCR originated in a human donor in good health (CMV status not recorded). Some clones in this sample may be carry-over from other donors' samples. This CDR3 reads CASSWTGVGSPLHF. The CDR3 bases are TGTGCCAGCAGCTGGACAGGGGTGGGTTCACCCCTCCACTTT. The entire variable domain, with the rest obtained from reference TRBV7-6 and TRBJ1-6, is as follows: GAGVSQSPRYKVTKRGQDVALRCDPISGHVSLYWYRQALGQGPEFLTYFNYEAQQDKSGLPNDRFSAERPEGSISTLTIQRTEQRDSAMYRCASSWTGVGSPLHFGNGTRLTVT.